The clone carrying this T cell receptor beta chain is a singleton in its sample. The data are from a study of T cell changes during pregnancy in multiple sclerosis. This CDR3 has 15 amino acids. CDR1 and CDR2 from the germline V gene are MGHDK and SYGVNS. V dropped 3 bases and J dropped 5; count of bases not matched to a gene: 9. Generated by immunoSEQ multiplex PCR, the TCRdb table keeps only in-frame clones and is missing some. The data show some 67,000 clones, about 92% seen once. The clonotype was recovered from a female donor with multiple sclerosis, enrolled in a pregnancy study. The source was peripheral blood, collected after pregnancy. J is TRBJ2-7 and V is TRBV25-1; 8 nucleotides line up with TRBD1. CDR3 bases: TGTGCCAGCAGTGATTCCGGACAGGGAAGAGACGAGCAGTACTTC. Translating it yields CASSDSGQGRDEQYF.